Listed here is a single T cell receptor beta chain. The specificity of this receptor is unknown. Per-base qualities were not stored, and no clone one base away is much larger. The sample originates from a study of circulating and synovial CD4+ cells in juvenile arthritis (dated by TCRdb to the mid-2010s). For context, the study as a whole: TCRbeta CDR3 repertoires of circulating HLA-DR+ CD4 T cells, bulk blood CD4 T cells and synovial CD4 T cells were compared within each patient. The goal of repertoire sequencing was to confirm that a circulating synovial-like CD4 T cell subset was enriched in synovial clonotypes.

Beyond this particular receptor, the publication reports: Circulating pathogenic-like lymphocytes clustered with synovial T cells and shared a substantially higher fraction of CDR3 sequences with synovium than bulk blood. Because overlap with synovium rose as sequencing depth increased, the measured fractions of shared clonotypes likely underestimated the overlap of the full repertoire. Because T cell genome counts in CPL samples and bulk blood CD4 samples differed by at least an order of magnitude, sample-size effects were addressed. Compared with bulk blood CD4 repertoires, both the synovial and the circulating pathogenic-like lymphocyte repertoires were less diverse, and some CPL samples were as oligoclonal as synovium. The difference between circulating pathogenic-like lymphocytes and bulk blood T cells was not detected by traditional Vbeta family usage analysis.

V is reduced by 2 bases and J by 6 bases, leaving a spacing of 10 bases between them. The CDR3 has 13 amino acids, counting the end cysteine and phenylalanine. Only the CDR3 DNA stays, 39 bases, in frame from base 1. The germline V gene specifies SGDLS as CDR1 and YYNGEE as CDR2. Library construction relied on the immunoSEQ multiplex PCR assay. An external provider carried out the TCRbeta CDR3 sequencing as a commercial service. For the original study's pipeline: The analyses used productive nucleotide sequences together with amino acid sequences obtained by in silico translation. Diversity was quantified by Renyi entropy over a range of alpha values, with sample size equalised by taking the median of 200 repeated subsamples. For clustering, the distance between each pair of repertoires was computed as one minus the Chao-modified Jaccard index, which corrected for under-sampling. Frequency-weighted overlap with synovial clonotypes was calculated across 200 sample sizes, using 200 draws without replacement for each, and the value reported was the one at the size of the smaller sample. TCRdb re-hosts the immuneACCESS table, in-frame sequences only. Its copies lack some clones; in the studies checked, an unresolved V gene accounts for under half of them, and the cause for the rest is not known. V and J calls and clone size are those listed in that table; D and trimming were worked out from the DNA. Within this sample are about 33,000 clones, with 90% to 95% of them counted one time only. The top ten clones comprise roughly 0.17% of the sample.

The sequenced samples came from patients who had active juvenile idiopathic arthritis. Right after thawing, the cells went straight into sorting, and Live/Dead Fixable Near-IR Stain was used to exclude dead cells. This TCR was recovered from a human donor with juvenile idiopathic arthritis. The V and J segments used are TRBV9 and TRBJ2-3; the D gene remains uncertain. Specimen: CD4+ T cells from blood. CDR3 reads: CASSVSNKDTQYF. In nucleotides, the sequence is TGTGCCAGCAGCGTCTCCAACAAGGATACGCAGTATTTT.